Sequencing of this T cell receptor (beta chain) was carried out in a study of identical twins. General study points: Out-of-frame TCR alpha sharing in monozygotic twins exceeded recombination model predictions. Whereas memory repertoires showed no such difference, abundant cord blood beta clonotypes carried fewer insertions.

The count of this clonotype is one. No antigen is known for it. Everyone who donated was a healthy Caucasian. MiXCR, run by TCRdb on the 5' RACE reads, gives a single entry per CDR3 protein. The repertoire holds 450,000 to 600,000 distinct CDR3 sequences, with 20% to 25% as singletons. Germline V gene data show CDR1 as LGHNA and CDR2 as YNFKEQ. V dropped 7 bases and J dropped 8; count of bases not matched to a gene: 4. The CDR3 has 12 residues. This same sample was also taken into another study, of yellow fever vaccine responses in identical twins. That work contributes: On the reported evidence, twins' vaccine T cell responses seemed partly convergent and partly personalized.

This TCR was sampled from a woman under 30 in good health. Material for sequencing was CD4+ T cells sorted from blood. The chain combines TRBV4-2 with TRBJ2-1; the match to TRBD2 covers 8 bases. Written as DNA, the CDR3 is TGTGCCAGCACCAAAGCGGGGGATGAGCAGTTCTTC. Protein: CASTKAGDEQFF.